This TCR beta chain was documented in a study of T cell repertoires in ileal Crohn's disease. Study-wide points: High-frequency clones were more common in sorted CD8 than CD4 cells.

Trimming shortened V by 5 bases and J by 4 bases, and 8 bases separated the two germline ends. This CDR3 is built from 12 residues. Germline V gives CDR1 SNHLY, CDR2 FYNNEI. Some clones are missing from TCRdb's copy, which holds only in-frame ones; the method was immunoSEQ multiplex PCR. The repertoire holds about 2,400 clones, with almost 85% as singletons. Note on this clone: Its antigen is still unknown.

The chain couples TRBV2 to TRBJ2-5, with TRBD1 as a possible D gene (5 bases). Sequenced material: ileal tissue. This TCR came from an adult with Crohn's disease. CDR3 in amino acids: CASSYTGETQYF. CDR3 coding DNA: TGTGCCAGCAGTTATACAGGAGAGACCCAGTACTTC.